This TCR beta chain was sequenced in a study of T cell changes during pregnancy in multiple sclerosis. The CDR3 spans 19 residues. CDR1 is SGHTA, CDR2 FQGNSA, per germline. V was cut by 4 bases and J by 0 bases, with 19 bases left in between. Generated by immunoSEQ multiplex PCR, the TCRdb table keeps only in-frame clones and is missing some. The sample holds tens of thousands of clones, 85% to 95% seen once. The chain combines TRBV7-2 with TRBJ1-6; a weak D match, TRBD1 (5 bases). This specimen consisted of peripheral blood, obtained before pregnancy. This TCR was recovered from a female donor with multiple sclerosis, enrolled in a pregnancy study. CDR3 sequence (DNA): TGTGCCAGCAGCTCATGGACGAGGTTAGGGGTCTCCTATAATTCACCCCTCCACTTT. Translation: CASSSWTRLGVSYNSPLHF.